Included here is one T cell receptor (beta chain) sequence, with context. This entry comes from a study of blood T cell repertoires in COVID-19. As for the study in general: There were acute and convalescent COVID-19 samples, and they came from the United States, Italy and Spain. PBMCs, B-cell-depleted T cells, or T cells were the source of the cDNA or gDNA that made up the material.

After removal of 4 bases from V and 5 bases from J, the junction contained 10 bases not matched to a gene. The germline gives CDR1 SGHRS, CDR2 YFSETQ. The CDR3 runs to 16 residues. Data came from immunoSEQ multiplex PCR; TCRdb stores just in-frame clones and leaves some out. The sample yields over 80,000 clones, 80% to 90% seen once. The rearrangement joins TRBV5-1 to TRBJ1-4, with TRBD1 identical over 8 bases. The TCR originated in an older woman with acute or convalescent COVID-19. The sequenced sample consisted of peripheral blood. CDR3 in amino acids: CASSLQSTGGNEKLFF. CDR3 coding DNA: TGCGCCAGCAGCCTCCAGTCAACAGGGGGAAATGAAAAACTGTTTTTT.